This paragraph covers one TCR beta chain sequence. Other DNA sequences from this sample encode an identical CDR3 as well. Cohorts were determined from participant-reported clinical history. Each recovered donor of Cohort 3 presented with two negative PCRs, clearance, or symptom resolution. This specimen belongs to a study of blood T cell repertoires in COVID-19. Across the whole study: The origin of the acute and convalescent COVID-19 samples was the United States, Italy and Spain. From T cells, B-cell-depleted T cells, or PBMCs came the material, which was cDNA or gDNA.

The CDR3 spans 13 residues. V trimming: 2 bases; J trimming: 5 bases; junction bases outside the gene matches: 2. The germline gives CDR1 KGHSH, CDR2 LQKENI. Assay used: immunoSEQ multiplex PCR; TCRdb lists only in-frame clones, some missing. The sample has fewer than 350,000 clones, around 84% seen once. The receptor's source is a woman between 50 and 59 years old who had recovered from COVID-19. The chain combines TRBV18 with TRBJ1-2, with 7 bases fitting TRBD1. Sequenced sample: PBMCs or T cells enriched from blood (not recorded which). The CDR3 DNA is TGTGCCAGCTCACCAACAGGGGAATATGGCTACACCTTC. Its translation: CASSPTGEYGYTF.